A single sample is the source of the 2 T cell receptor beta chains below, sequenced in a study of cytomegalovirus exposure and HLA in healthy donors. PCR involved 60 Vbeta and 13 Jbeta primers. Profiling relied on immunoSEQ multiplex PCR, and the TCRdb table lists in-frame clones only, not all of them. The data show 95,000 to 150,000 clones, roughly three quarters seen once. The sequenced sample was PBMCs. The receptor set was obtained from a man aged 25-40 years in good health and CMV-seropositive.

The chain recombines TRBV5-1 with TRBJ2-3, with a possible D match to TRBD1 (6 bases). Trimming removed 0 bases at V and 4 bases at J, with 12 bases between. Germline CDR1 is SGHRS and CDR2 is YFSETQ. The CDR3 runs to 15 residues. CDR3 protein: CASSLEDRVSDTQYF. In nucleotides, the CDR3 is TGCGCCAGCAGCTTGGAGGACAGAGTTTCAGATACGCAGTATTTT.

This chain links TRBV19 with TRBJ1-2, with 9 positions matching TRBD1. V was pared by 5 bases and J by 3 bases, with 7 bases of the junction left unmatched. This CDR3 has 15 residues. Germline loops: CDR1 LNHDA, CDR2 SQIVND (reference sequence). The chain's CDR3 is CASSLQGQGDYGYTF. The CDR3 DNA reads TGTGCCAGTAGTCTTCAGGGACAGGGCGACTATGGCTACACCTTC.